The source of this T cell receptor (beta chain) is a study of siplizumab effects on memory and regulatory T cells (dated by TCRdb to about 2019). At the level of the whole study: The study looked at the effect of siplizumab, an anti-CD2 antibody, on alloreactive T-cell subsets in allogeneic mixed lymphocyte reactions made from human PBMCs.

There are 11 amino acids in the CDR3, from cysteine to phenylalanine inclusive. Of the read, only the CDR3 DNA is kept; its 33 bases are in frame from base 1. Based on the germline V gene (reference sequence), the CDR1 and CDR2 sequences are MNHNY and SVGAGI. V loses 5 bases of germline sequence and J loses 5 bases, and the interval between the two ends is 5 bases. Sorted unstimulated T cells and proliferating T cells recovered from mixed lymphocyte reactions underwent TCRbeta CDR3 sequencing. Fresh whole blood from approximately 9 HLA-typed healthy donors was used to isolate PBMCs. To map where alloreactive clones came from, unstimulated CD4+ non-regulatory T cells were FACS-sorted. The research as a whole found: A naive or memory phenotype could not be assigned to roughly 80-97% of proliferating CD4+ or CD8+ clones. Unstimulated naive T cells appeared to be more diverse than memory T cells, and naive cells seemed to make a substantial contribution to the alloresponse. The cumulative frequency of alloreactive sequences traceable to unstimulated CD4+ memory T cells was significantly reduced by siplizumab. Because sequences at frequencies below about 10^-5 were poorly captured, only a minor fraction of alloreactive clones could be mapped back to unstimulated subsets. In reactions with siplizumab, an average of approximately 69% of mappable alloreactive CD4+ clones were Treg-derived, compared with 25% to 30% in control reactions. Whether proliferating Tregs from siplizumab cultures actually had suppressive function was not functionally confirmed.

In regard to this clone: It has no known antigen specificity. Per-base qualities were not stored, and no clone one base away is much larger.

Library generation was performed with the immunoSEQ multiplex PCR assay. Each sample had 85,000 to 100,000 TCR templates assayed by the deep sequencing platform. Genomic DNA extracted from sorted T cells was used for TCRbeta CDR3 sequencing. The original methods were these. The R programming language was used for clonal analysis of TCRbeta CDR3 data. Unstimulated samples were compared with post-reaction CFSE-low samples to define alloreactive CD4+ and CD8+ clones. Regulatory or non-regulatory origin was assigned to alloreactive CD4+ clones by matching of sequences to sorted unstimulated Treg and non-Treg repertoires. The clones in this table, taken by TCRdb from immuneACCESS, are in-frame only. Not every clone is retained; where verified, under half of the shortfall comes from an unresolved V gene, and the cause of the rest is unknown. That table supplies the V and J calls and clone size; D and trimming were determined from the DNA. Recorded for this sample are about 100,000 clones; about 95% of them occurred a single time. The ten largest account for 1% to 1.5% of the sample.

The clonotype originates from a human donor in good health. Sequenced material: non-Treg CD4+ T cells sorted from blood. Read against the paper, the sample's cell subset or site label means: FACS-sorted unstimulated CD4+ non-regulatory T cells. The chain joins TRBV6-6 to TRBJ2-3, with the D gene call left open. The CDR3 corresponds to CASSPRDTQYF. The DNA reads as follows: TGTGCCAGCAGTCCTAGAGATACGCAGTATTTT.